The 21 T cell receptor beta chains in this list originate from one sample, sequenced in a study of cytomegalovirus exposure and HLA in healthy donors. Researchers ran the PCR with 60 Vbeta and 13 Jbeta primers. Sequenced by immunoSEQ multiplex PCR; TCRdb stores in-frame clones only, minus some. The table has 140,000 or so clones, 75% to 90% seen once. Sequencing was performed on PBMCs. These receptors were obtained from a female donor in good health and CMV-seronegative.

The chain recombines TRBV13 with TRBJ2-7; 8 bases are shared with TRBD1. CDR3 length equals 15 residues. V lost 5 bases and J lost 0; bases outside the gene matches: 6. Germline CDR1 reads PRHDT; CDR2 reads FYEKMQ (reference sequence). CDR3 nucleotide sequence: TGTGCCAGCAGCCCACGGACAGGGAGCTCCTACGAGCAGTACTTC. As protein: CASSPRTGSSYEQYF.

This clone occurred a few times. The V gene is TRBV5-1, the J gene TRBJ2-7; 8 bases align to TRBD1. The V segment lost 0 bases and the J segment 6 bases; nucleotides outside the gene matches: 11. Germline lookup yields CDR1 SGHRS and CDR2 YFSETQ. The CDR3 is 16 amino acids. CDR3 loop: CASSLGYGTGLREQYF. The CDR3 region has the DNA TGCGCCAGCAGCTTGGGATATGGGACAGGTCTGCGCGAGCAGTACTTC.

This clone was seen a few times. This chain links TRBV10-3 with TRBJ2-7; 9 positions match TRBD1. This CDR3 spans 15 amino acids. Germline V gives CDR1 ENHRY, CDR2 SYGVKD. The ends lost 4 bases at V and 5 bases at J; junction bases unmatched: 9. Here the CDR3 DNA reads TGTGCCATCAGTGGGGAGGACAGGGGCGGAGACGAGCAGTACTTC. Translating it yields CAISGEDRGGDEQYF.

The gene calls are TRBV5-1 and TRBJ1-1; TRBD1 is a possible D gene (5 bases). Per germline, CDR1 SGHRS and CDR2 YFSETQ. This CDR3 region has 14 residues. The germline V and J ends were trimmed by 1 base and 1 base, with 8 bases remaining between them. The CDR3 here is CASSLRGENTEAFF. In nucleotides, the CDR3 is TGCGCCAGCAGCTTGCGGGGGGAGAACACTGAAGCTTTCTTT.

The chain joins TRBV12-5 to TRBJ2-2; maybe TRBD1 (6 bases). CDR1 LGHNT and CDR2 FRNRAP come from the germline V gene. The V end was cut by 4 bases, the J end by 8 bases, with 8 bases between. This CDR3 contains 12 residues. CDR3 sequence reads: CASGYRDGELFF. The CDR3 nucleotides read TGTGCTAGTGGTTACAGGGATGGGGAGCTGTTTTTT.

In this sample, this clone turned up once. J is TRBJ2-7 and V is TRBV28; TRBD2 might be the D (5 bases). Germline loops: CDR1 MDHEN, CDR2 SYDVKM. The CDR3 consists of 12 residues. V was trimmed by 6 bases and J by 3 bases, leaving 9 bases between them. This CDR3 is CASRDLGYEQYF. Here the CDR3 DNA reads TGTGCCAGCAGGGACTTGGGCTACGAGCAGTACTTC.

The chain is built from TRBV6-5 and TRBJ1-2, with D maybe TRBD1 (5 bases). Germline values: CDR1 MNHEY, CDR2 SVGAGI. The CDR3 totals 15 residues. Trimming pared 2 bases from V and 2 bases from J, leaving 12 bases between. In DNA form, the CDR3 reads TGTGCCAGCAGTTACGGGGCAGGGCTCAACTATGGCTACACCTTC. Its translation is CASSYGAGLNYGYTF.

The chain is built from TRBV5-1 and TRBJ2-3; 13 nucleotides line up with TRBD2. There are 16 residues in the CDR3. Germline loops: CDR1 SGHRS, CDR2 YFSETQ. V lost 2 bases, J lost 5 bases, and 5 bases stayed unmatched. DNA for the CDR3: TGCGCCAGCAGCTTTACTAGCGGGAGGGCCCAAGATACGCAGTATTTT. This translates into CASSFTSGRAQDTQYF.

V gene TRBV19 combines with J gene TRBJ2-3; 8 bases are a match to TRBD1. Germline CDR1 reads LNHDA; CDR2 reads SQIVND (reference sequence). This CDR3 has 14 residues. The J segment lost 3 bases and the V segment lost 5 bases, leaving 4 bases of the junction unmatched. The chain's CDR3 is CASSFRQGTDTQYF. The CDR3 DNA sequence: TGTGCCAGTAGTTTCCGACAGGGGACAGATACGCAGTATTTT.

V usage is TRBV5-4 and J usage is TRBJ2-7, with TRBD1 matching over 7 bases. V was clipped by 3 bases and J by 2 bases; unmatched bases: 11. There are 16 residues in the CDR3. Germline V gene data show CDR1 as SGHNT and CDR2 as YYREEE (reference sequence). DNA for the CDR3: TGTGCCAGCAGCTCTTATTCGGACAGGCATGCCTACGAGCAGTACTTC. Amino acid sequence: CASSSYSDRHAYEQYF.

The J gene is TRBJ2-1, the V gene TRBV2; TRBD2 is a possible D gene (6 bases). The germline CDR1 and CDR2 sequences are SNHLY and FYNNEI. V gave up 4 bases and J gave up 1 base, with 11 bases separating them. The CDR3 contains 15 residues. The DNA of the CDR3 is TGTGCCAGCAGTGCCCCGGGAGTTTCCTACAATGAGCAGTTCTTC. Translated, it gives CASSAPGVSYNEQFF.

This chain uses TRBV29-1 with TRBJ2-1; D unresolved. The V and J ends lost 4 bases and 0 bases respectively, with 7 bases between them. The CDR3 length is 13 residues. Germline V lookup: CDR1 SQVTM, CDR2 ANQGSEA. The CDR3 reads CSVGPGSYNEQFF. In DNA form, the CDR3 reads TGCAGCGTTGGTCCGGGCTCCTACAATGAGCAGTTCTTC.

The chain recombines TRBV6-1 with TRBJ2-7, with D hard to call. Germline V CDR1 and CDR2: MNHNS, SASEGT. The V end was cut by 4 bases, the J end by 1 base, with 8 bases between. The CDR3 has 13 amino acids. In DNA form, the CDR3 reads TGTGCCAGCAGTGTTTCAGATTCCTACGAGCAGTACTTC. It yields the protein CASSVSDSYEQYF.

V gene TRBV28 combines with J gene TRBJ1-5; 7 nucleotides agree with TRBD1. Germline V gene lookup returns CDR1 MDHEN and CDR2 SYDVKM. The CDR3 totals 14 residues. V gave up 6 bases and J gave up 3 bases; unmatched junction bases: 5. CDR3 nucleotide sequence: TGTGCCAGCAGCTCGGGACAGCACAATCAGCCCCAGCATTTT. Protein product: CASSSGQHNQPQHF.

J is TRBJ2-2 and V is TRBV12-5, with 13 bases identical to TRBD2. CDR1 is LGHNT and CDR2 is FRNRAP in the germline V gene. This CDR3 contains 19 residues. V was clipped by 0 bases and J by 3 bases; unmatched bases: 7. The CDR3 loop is CASGLVARTSGSDTGELFF. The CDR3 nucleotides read TGTGCTAGTGGTTTGGTTGCCCGGACTAGCGGGAGCGACACCGGGGAGCTGTTTTTT.

Here the CDR3 reads CASSPLRAGVGETQYF. The CDR3 bases are TGTGCCAGCAGCCCCCTGAGAGCGGGAGTAGGAGAGACCCAGTACTTC. V gene TRBV5-4 combines with J gene TRBJ2-5, with 8 bases that match TRBD2. The CDR3 is 16 amino acids. V lost 4 bases to trimming and J lost 4 bases; unmatched junction nucleotides: 12. Per the germline V gene, CDR1 is SGHNT and CDR2 is YYREEE (reference sequence). Based on the CDR3 plus reference TRBV5-4 and TRBJ2-5, the full variable domain is ETGVTQSPTHLIKTRGQQVTLRCSSQSGHNTVSWYQQALGQGPQFIFQYYREEENGRGNFPPRFSGLQFPNYSSELNVNALELDDSALYLCASSPLRAGVGETQYFGPGTRLLVL.

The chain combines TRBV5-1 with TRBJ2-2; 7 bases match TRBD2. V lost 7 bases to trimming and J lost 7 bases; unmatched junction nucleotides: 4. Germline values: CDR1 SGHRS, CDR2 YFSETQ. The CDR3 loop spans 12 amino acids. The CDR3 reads CASGLAGGELFF. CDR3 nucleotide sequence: TGCGCCAGCGGATTAGCGGGCGGGGAGCTGTTTTTT.

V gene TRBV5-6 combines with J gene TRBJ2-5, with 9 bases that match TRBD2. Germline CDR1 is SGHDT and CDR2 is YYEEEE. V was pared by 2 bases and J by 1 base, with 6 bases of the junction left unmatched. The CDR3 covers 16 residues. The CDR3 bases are TGTGCCAGCAGCTTTATCTTGCGGGAGGGCCAAGAGACCCAGTACTTC. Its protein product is CASSFILREGQETQYF.

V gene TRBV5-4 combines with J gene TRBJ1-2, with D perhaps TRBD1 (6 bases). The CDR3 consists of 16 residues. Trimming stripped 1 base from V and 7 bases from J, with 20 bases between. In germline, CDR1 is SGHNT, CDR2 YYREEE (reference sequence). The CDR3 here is CASSLTGTLAESGYTF. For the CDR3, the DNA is TGTGCCAGCAGCTTGACAGGGACACTTGCTGAGTCTGGCTACACCTTC.

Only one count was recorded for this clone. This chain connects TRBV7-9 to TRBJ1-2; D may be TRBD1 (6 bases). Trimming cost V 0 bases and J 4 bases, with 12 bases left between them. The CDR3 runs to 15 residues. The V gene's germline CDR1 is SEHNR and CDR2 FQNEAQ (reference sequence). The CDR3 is CASSLAGGIGYGYTF. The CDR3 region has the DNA TGTGCCAGCAGCTTAGCAGGGGGTATTGGCTATGGCTACACCTTC.

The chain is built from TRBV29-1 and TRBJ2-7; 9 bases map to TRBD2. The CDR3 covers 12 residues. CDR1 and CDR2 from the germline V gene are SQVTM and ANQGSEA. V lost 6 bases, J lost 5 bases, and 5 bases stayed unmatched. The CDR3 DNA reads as TGCAGCGTGCGGGAGGGCCACAACGAGCAGTACTTC. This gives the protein CSVREGHNEQYF.